Each of the 19 T cell receptor beta chains below was sequenced from the same sample in a study of T-cell memory formation after mild COVID-19 (dated by TCRdb to the early 2020s). Library construction relied on 5' RACE. Sequencing was performed on an Illumina NovaSeq 6000. TCRdb reanalyzed the raw reads on its own, using fastp at Q25 for trimming and MiXCR for clone calling, and kept in-frame beta chains. One record per CDR3 amino acid sequence lists the most common genes and DNA. For this sample the table gives 500,000 to 550,000 distinct CDR3 sequences, of which 20% were detected only once. Around 13% of the sample goes to the ten largest clones. Sequencing was performed on PBMCs or a T cell subset sorted from them (not recorded which). These receptors were collected from an adult woman who had mild COVID-19 (a few samples of this study predate the infection). The sample titles of this study are shuffled in the database, so cell type and time point are left out; the donor was told from shared clones.

There are a few counts of this clonotype. The chain couples TRBV19 to TRBJ2-3; 12 bases are a match to TRBD2. In germline, CDR1 is LNHDA, CDR2 SQIVND (reference sequence). This CDR3 is 15 amino acids long. J gave up 3 bases and V 4 bases, and 2 bases lay outside the gene matches. CDR3 protein: CASSKTSGRTDTQYF. Here the CDR3 DNA reads TGTGCCAGTAGTAAGACTAGCGGGAGAACAGATACGCAGTATTTT.

This clonotype was recorded a few times. The genes are TRBV11-2 and TRBJ1-6, with D perhaps matching TRBD1 (5 bases). CDR3 length equals 14 residues. CDR1 SGHAT and CDR2 FQNNGV come from the germline V gene. Deletions cut 5 bases from V and 11 bases from J, with 16 bases between. In nucleotides, the CDR3 is TGTGCCAGCAGCCAAGACGGGGGGGGGACACCCCTCCACTTT. Translation: CASSQDGGGTPLHF. The full variable domain, its missing parts supplied by reference TRBV11-2 and TRBJ1-6, is EAGVAQSPRYKIIEKRQSVAFWCNPISGHATLYWYQQILGQGPKLLIQFQNNGVVDDSQLPKDRFSAERLKGVDSTLKIQPAKLEDSAVYLCASSQDGGGTPLHFGNGTRLTVT.

This clonotype was counted only a few times. The V call is TRBV9, the J call TRBJ2-2; TRBD2 matches at 8 bases. The germline gives CDR1 SGDLS, CDR2 YYNGEE. This CDR3 has 15 amino acids. Trimming at V came to 4 bases and at J to 3 bases, leaving 5 bases not matched to a gene. DNA of the CDR3: TGTGCCAGCAGCATTAGCGGGAAGGACACCGGGGAGCTGTTTTTT. Translating gives CASSISGKDTGELFF.

The table lists this clonotype with a few counts. V gene TRBV12-3 or TRBV12-4 combines with J gene TRBJ2-7, with 9 bases matching TRBD2. V shed 0 bases, J shed 6 bases, and the junction held 3 bases outside the gene matches. CDR3 size: 14 residues. In DNA form, the CDR3 reads TGTGCCAGCAGTTTAGCGGGCGGGAGGGCCGAGCAGTACTTC. Protein: CASSLAGGRAEQYF.

The rearrangement joins TRBV15 to TRBJ1-6; TRBD1 might be the D (5 bases). In germline, CDR1 is LNHNV, CDR2 YYDKDF (reference sequence). The V end was cut by 1 base, the J end by 7 bases, with 14 bases between. The CDR3 contains 16 residues. The CDR3 loop is CATSRVGGAANSPLHF. The CDR3 DNA follows: TGTGCCACCAGCAGAGTGGGAGGGGCAGCCAATTCACCCCTCCACTTT.

This clonotype was observed a handful of times. The chain carries TRBV9 and TRBJ2-3, with 9 positions matching TRBD2. There are 14 residues in the CDR3. The V gene end was trimmed by 7 bases and the J gene end by 3 bases; junction bases not matched to a gene: 6. The germline gives CDR1 SGDLS, CDR2 YYNGEE. This CDR3 is CASRRSGGTDTQYF. CDR3 nucleotides: TGTGCCAGCCGACGTAGCGGGGGAACAGATACGCAGTATTTT.

The J gene is TRBJ2-7, the V gene TRBV29-1; the match to TRBD1 covers 9 bases. With V trimmed by 5 bases and J by 0 bases, 8 bases remained unmatched. The CDR3 loop spans 15 amino acids. CDR1 is SQVTM and CDR2 is ANQGSEA in the germline V gene. The CDR3 sequence is CSVRTTGGNSYEQYF. The DNA of the CDR3 is TGCAGCGTTCGAACGACAGGGGGGAACTCCTACGAGCAGTACTTC.

This clonotype turned up a few times. V gene TRBV5-1 combines with J gene TRBJ2-7; no definite D call. The germline V gene has CDR1 SGHRS and CDR2 YFSETQ. V was shortened by 0 bases and J by 7 bases, with 8 bases between the two germline ends. CDR3 length: 12 residues. CDR3 protein: CASSLVSEEQYF. DNA for the CDR3: TGCGCCAGCAGCTTGGTCTCCGAGGAGCAGTACTTC.

The rearrangement joins TRBV27 to TRBJ2-1, with 7 positions matching TRBD2. Trimming cost V 1 base and J 4 bases; bases outside gene matches: 7. The V gene's germline CDR1 is MNHEY and CDR2 SMNVEV (reference sequence). The CDR3 is 16 residues long. DNA of the CDR3: TGTGCCAGCAGTTTATTCGGCGGGAGATCTTACAATGAGCAGTTCTTC. Residues: CASSLFGGRSYNEQFF.

The chain joins TRBV5-6 to TRBJ1-1; 7 bases align to TRBD1. CDR3 length equals 16 residues. With 2 bases clipped from V and 0 bases from J, the junction kept 7 bases outside the gene matches. CDR1 and CDR2 from the germline V gene are SGHDT and YYEEEE. DNA of the CDR3: TGTGCCAGCAGCTTCGGAGAGGGGGCTGTGAACACTGAAGCTTTCTTT. Its protein is CASSFGEGAVNTEAFF. Looking up the rest from reference TRBV5-6 and TRBJ1-1 gives the full variable domain: DAGVTQSPTHLIKTRGQQVTLRCSPKSGHDTVSWYQQALGQGPQFIFQYYEEEERQRGNFPDRFSGHQFPNYSSELNVNALLLGDSALYLCASSFGEGAVNTEAFFGQGTRLTVV.

The V call is TRBV12-3 or TRBV12-4, the J call TRBJ2-2; perhaps TRBD2 as D (6 bases). This CDR3 is 13 amino acids long. Trimming removed 5 bases at V and 5 bases at J, with 9 bases between. The CDR3 spells CASSTSLTGELFF. The CDR3 DNA sequence: TGTGCCAGCAGTACTAGCCTAACCGGGGAGCTGTTTTTT.

V is TRBV5-1 and J is TRBJ2-1; 12 bases agree with TRBD2. V lost 1 base, J lost 0 bases, and 5 bases stayed unmatched. Germline assignment: CDR1 SGHRS and CDR2 YFSETQ. The CDR3 covers 18 residues. The CDR3 region has the DNA TGCGCCAGCAGCTTGTTAACTAGCGGGGGGAGCTCCTACAATGAGCAGTTCTTC. This sequence encodes CASSLLTSGGSSYNEQFF.

The table lists this clonotype with a few counts. The rearrangement joins TRBV7-2 to TRBJ1-1; D ambiguous. The CDR3 spans 13 residues. Between the trimmed V and J ends, which lost 5 bases and 0 bases, there was a span of 7 bases. Germline V gene data show CDR1 as SGHTA and CDR2 as FQGNSA. The CDR3, as DNA: TGTGCCAGCAGCCCCTACATGAACACTGAAGCTTTCTTT. Its protein product is CASSPYMNTEAFF.

This clonotype has only a few counts. The chain combines TRBV24-1 with TRBJ2-3; 7 bases fit TRBD2. Germline CDR1 is KGHDR and CDR2 is SFDVKD. The CDR3 consists of 18 residues. J was trimmed by 6 bases and V by 1 base; bases with no gene match: 15. CDR3 residues: CATSDFRGGFAGADTQYF. The CDR3 DNA sequence: TGTGCCACCAGTGATTTTCGTGGGGGTTTCGCGGGAGCGGATACGCAGTATTTT.

The sample holds a few counts of this clonotype. The chain joins TRBV29-1 to TRBJ1-5, with D perhaps matching TRBD1 (5 bases). CDR3 length equals 13 residues. Germline V gives CDR1 SQVTM, CDR2 ANQGSEA. The V gene lost 6 bases and the J gene lost 4 bases, with 13 bases spanning the gap. CDR3 residues: CSVAGGGNQPQHF. The CDR3 bases are TGCAGCGTCGCCGGCGGGGGAAATCAGCCCCAGCATTTT.

This chain connects TRBV6-5 to TRBJ2-2; 9 bases align to TRBD2. Trimming removed 0 bases from V and 7 bases from J; junction bases left unmatched: 6. CDR3 length equals 16 residues. The germline CDR1 and CDR2 sequences are MNHEY and SVGAGI. DNA of the CDR3: TGTGCCAGCAGTTACTCTATGCGGGGGGGTGTCGGGGAGCTGTTTTTT. Amino acids: CASSYSMRGGVGELFF.

This chain links TRBV9 with TRBJ1-1; unclear D gene. In germline, CDR1 is SGDLS, CDR2 YYNGEE. The CDR3 sequence is 13 residues long. The ends were cut back, 0 bases at V and 0 bases at J, with 3 bases in the middle. The CDR3 loop is CASSVVLNTEAFF. CDR3 nucleotide sequence: TGTGCCAGCAGCGTAGTTCTGAACACTGAAGCTTTCTTT. The whole variable domain, filled in from reference TRBV9 and TRBJ1-1, reads DSGVTQTPKHLITATGQRVTLRCSPRSGDLSVYWYQQSLDQGLQFLIQYYNGEERAKGNILERFSAQQFPDLHSELNLSSLELGDSALYFCASSVVLNTEAFFGQGTRLTVV.

V and J are TRBV9 and TRBJ2-3, with D perhaps TRBD2 (6 bases). Germline CDR1 and CDR2: SGDLS and YYNGEE. The CDR3 sequence is 16 residues long. Trimming removed 6 bases from V and 2 bases from J, with 19 bases in between. CDR3 amino acids: CASTKGRSFSTDTQYF. CDR3 nucleotide sequence: TGTGCCAGCACCAAGGGGAGGAGCTTCTCCACAGATACGCAGTATTTT.

The V gene is TRBV5-5, the J gene TRBJ1-2; D gene unclear. The CDR3 has 13 amino acids. Per the germline V gene, CDR1 is SGHKS and CDR2 is YYEKEE (reference sequence). Between the trimmed V and J ends, which lost 5 bases and 4 bases, there was a span of 12 bases. For the CDR3, the DNA is TGTGCCAGCAGAACCCAGAGGACCTATGGCTACACCTTC. Residues: CASRTQRTYGYTF.